The 15 T cell receptor beta chains below come from one sample, sequenced in a study of cytomegalovirus exposure and HLA in healthy donors. Primers included in the PCR were 60 Vbeta and 13 Jbeta primers. Repertoires were generated with immunoSEQ multiplex PCR, while TCRdb's copy carries only in-frame clones and drops some. The sample holds more than 100,000 clones; about 73% are singletons and the top ten take roughly 8.2%. The sequencing sample was made of PBMCs. The receptors derive from a woman aged 35 to 49 in good health and CMV-seropositive.

The genes are TRBV2 and TRBJ1-1; TRBD1 agrees at 7 bases. Germline V gene sequence: CDR1 SNHLY, CDR2 FYNNEI. The V and J ends lost 6 bases and 0 bases, in that order; junction bases with no gene match: 7. This CDR3 comprises 15 residues. CDR3 coding DNA: TGTGCCAGCAGAGACAGGGATTTTATGAACACTGAAGCTTTCTTT. Translating it yields CASRDRDFMNTEAFF.

The V and J genes are TRBV2 and TRBJ1-1, with a possible D match to TRBD1 (6 bases). CDR1 SNHLY and CDR2 FYNNEI come from the germline V gene. The CDR3 has 13 amino acids. The V end was cut by 7 bases, the J end by 1 base, with 10 bases between. This chain's CDR3 is CASMTDRNTEAFF. The DNA of the CDR3 is TGTGCCAGCATGACGGACAGGAACACTGAAGCTTTCTTT.

This chain joins TRBV4-1 and TRBJ1-1; TRBD1 might be the D (5 bases). Germline V gene lookup returns CDR1 MGHRA and CDR2 YSYEKL. CDR3 size: 12 residues. V was cut by 1 base and J by 6 bases, with 6 bases left in between. The CDR3 is CASSQGGSEAFF. CDR3 sequence (DNA): TGCGCCAGCAGCCAAGGGGGCTCTGAAGCTTTCTTT.

The rearrangement joins TRBV6-6 to TRBJ1-1; 9 bases fit TRBD1. Germline V lookup: CDR1 MNHNY, CDR2 SVGAGI (reference sequence). The CDR3 has 14 amino acids. Germline trimming cut 2 bases from V and 8 bases from J; bases unmatched to any gene: 6. The DNA for the CDR3 is TGTGCCAGCAGTTACACAGGGGGCCTCGGGGAAGCTTTCTTT. This codes for CASSYTGGLGEAFF.

The chain uses TRBV5-4 and TRBJ1-1; TRBD1 matches at 11 bases. Germline V gene data show CDR1 as SGHNT and CDR2 as YYREEE (reference sequence). This CDR3 has 15 amino acids. Losses at the gene ends were 4 bases for V and 1 base for J; bases not matched to a gene: 3. The CDR3 sequence is CASSIGQGANTEAFF. Written as DNA, the CDR3 is TGTGCCAGCAGCATAGGACAGGGGGCGAACACTGAAGCTTTCTTT.

This rearrangement joins TRBV6-1 to TRBJ1-1, with 9 bases matching TRBD1. Germline-derived CDR1 and CDR2 are MNHNS and SASEGT. With 4 bases clipped from V and 6 bases from J, the junction kept 9 bases outside the gene matches. The CDR3 sequence is 15 residues long. CDR3 residues: CASSGGTGLGPEAFF. CDR3 sequence (DNA): TGTGCCAGCAGTGGTGGGACAGGGCTAGGTCCTGAAGCTTTCTTT.

This clone turned up a few times. The chain joins TRBV23-1 to TRBJ1-5; 9 bases line up with TRBD1. TRBV23-1 is designated an ORF whose function remains uncertain. The CDR3 runs to 13 residues. V dropped 3 bases and J dropped 14; count of bases not matched to a gene: 8. CDR3 loop: CASSQFRQGGEHF. In DNA form, the CDR3 reads TGCGCCAGCAGTCAGTTCCGACAGGGGGGGGAGCATTTT.

The J gene is TRBJ1-6, the V gene TRBV7-6, with 8 bases aligning to TRBD1. Germline assignment: CDR1 SGHVS and CDR2 FNYEAQ. CDR3 length equals 16 residues. Unmatched junction bases numbered 11, after V lost 3 bases and J lost 10 bases. This CDR3 is CASSLTPTGEKSPLHF. CDR3 sequence (DNA): TGTGCCAGCAGCTTGACGCCGACAGGGGAAAAGTCACCCCTCCACTTT. The whole variable domain, filled in from reference TRBV7-6 and TRBJ1-6, reads GAGVSQSPRYKVTKRGQDVALRCDPISGHVSLYWYRQALGQGPEFLTYFNYEAQQDKSGLPNDRFSAERPEGSISTLTIQRTEQRDSAMYRCASSLTPTGEKSPLHFGNGTRLTVT.

CDR3: CASSLLLREGKLFF. The CDR3 region has the DNA TGTGCCAGCAGCTTATTACTGCGGGAGGGAAAACTGTTTTTT. The rearrangement uses TRBV11-2 and TRBJ1-4; D unresolved. This CDR3 contains 14 residues. Germline V gene data show CDR1 as SGHAT and CDR2 as FQNNGV. V was pared by 2 bases and J by 10 bases, with 14 bases between.

The chain couples TRBV9 to TRBJ1-2; the match to TRBD1 covers 7 bases. Germline V gene data show CDR1 as SGDLS and CDR2 as YYNGEE. The CDR3 spans 14 residues. Losses at the gene ends were 2 bases for V and 6 bases for J; bases not matched to a gene: 7. The CDR3 reads CASSVSDRVDGYTF. Here the CDR3 DNA reads TGTGCCAGCAGCGTTTCCGACAGGGTTGATGGCTACACCTTC. Combining the CDR3 with reference TRBV9 and TRBJ1-2 gives the whole variable domain DSGVTQTPKHLITATGQRVTLRCSPRSGDLSVYWYQQSLDQGLQFLIQYYNGEERAKGNILERFSAQQFPDLHSELNLSSLELGDSALYFCASSVSDRVDGYTFGSGTRLTVV.

CDR3 region: CAISSRPGTGGETTGELFF. In DNA form, the CDR3 reads TGTGCCATCAGTTCTCGCCCCGGGACAGGGGGCGAGACCACCGGGGAGCTGTTTTTT. This rearrangement joins TRBV10-3 to TRBJ2-2, with 12 bases aligning to TRBD1. The CDR3 has 19 amino acids. Germline V CDR1 and CDR2: ENHRY, SYGVKD. Germline trimming cut 5 bases from V and 4 bases from J; bases unmatched to any gene: 14.

The genes are TRBV4-3 and TRBJ1-1; D not certain. This CDR3 region has 15 residues. Trimming pared 0 bases from V and 4 bases from J, leaving 12 bases between. Germline V gene sequence: CDR1 LGHNA, CDR2 YSLEER. CDR3 nucleotide sequence: TGCGCCAGCAGCCAAGATCCGCGACGGGGCACTGAAGCTTTCTTT. This translates into CASSQDPRRGTEAFF.

This chain joins TRBV6-5 and TRBJ2-3, with TRBD1 matching 7 bases. The CDR3 has 15 residues. Germline V gives CDR1 MNHEY, CDR2 SVGAGI. Germline trimming cut 6 bases from V and 4 bases from J; bases unmatched to any gene: 10. CDR3 region: CASRRQGHSSDTQYF. The CDR3, as DNA: TGTGCCAGCAGGCGACAGGGTCATTCATCAGATACGCAGTATTTT.

In this sample, this clone turned up once. This chain links TRBV7-2 with TRBJ1-3; 8 nucleotides match TRBD1. Germline CDR1 SGHTA, CDR2 FQGNSA. The CDR3 runs 15 residues. Unmatched junction bases numbered 4, after V lost 2 bases and J lost 4 bases. The CDR3 protein is CASSLRTGRGNTIYF. The DNA for the CDR3 is TGTGCCAGCAGCTTAAGGACAGGGAGGGGAAACACCATATATTTT.

This clone was detected only a few times. Other nucleotide sequences in the sample specify the same CDR3. This chain connects TRBV4-3 to TRBJ2-7; 8 bases match TRBD1. Germline values: CDR1 LGHNA, CDR2 YSLEER. The junction had 6 bases not matched to a gene; V was cut back by 3 bases and J by 2 bases. CDR3 length equals 15 residues. The CDR3 region has the DNA TGCGCCAGCAGCCAGGAGACAGGGGCGCCCTACGAGCAGTACTTC. Amino acid sequence: CASSQETGAPYEQYF.